This record looks at one TCR beta chain sequence and its context. In the original processing: For nucleated cells, counts were estimated from reference gene primer amplification. Clones were sequenced by immunoSEQ multiplex PCR, and TCRdb holds only the in-frame ones, with some missing. D and trimming come from the DNA, and the V and J calls and clone size come from that table. The table records approximately 350,000 clones, 86% of them present only once. The sample originates from a study of blood T cell repertoires in COVID-19. About the study: COVID-19 samples, acute and convalescent, were from the United States, Italy and Spain. T cells, B-cell-depleted T cells, or PBMCs supplied cDNA or gDNA.

CDR3 size: 16 residues. The trim removed 4 bases at V and 1 base at J, leaving 3 bases unmatched. From germline, CDR1 is SGHVS and CDR2 FNYEAQ. The V call is TRBV7-6, the J call TRBJ2-3; TRBD2 agrees at 12 bases. This sequence was found in a woman aged 55-69 years with COVID-19, enrolled during active disease. The sequencing input was peripheral blood. The CDR3 region is CASSSLAGGGTDTQYF. Written as DNA, the CDR3 is TGTGCCAGCAGCTCGCTAGCGGGGGGGGGCACAGATACGCAGTATTTT.